The rows below give T cell receptor beta chains drawn from one sample of a study of T cell responses to AZD1222 COVID-19 vaccine. The repertoire was sequenced with immunoSEQ multiplex PCR; TCRdb's copy has only in-frame clones and lacks some. The sample has roughly 130,000 clones, around 84% seen once. Sequenced material: peripheral blood, taken on day 0 of AZD1222 vaccination. The receptor source for this set is an adult in good health. The CDR3 runs from the conserved cysteine through the conserved F or W. The D gene is left open where the match is weak. Size is omitted from some rows. Given values are once, few, many or a class for expanded clones.

J gene: TRBJ1-1
clone size: -
V gene: TRBV5-1
D gene: -
CDR3 DNA: TGCGCCAGCAGCTTGACTCCCAGGGGTTGGACTGAAGCTTTCTTT
CDR3 protein: CASSLTPRGWTEAFF

J gene: TRBJ2-7
clone size: -
V gene: TRBV9
D gene: -
CDR3 DNA: TGTGCCAGCAGCGTAGGTGCAGGGGCGGGCTACGAGCAGTACTTC
CDR3 protein: CASSVGAGAGYEQYF

J gene: TRBJ2-7
clone size: once
V gene: TRBV7-9
D gene: -
CDR3 DNA: TGTGCCAGCAGCTTAAGTGGCGGGACCTACGAGCAGTACTTC
CDR3 protein: CASSLSGGTYEQYF

J gene: TRBJ2-2
clone size: -
V gene: TRBV7-9
D gene: -
CDR3 DNA: TGTGCCAGCAGCCTACAGGTGTCCCGGGAGCTGTTTTTT
CDR3 protein: CASSLQVSRELFF

J gene: TRBJ2-1
clone size: -
V gene: TRBV28
D gene: -
CDR3 DNA: TGTGCCAGCAGTTTGTCTATAGGCTACAATGAGCAGTTCTTC
CDR3 protein: CASSLSIGYNEQFF

J gene: TRBJ1-2
clone size: -
V gene: TRBV19
D gene: -
CDR3 DNA: TGTGCCAGTAGTAAGCTCGCAGGTTCTGGCTACACCTTC
CDR3 protein: CASSKLAGSGYTF

J gene: TRBJ2-1
clone size: -
V gene: TRBV11-3
D gene: -
CDR3 DNA: TGTGCCAGCAGCCCAAGGGGCGGGTCCTACAATGAGCAGTTCTTC
CDR3 protein: CASSPRGGSYNEQFF

J gene: TRBJ2-3
clone size: -
V gene: TRBV19
D gene: -
CDR3 DNA: TGTGCCAGTAGCGATACCGGGGGGCACGGCACAGATACGCAGTATTTT
CDR3 protein: CASSDTGGHGTDTQYF

J gene: TRBJ2-1
clone size: -
V gene: TRBV11-2
D gene: -
CDR3 DNA: TGTGCCAGCAGAAAGCCGGATGGGGAGCAGTTCTTC
CDR3 protein: CASRKPDGEQFF

J gene: TRBJ2-3
clone size: medium-sized
V gene: TRBV29-1
D gene: -
CDR3 DNA: TGCAGCGCGTCGAGAAGCACAGATACGCAGTATTTT
CDR3 protein: CSASRSTDTQYF

J gene: TRBJ2-7
clone size: -
V gene: TRBV18
D gene: -
CDR3 DNA: TGTGCCAGCTCTCCCAATGCCTACGAGCAGTACTTC
CDR3 protein: CASSPNAYEQYF

J gene: TRBJ1-4
clone size: -
V gene: TRBV6-5
D gene: -
CDR3 DNA: TGTGCCAGCAGTTGGGACGGGGAAAAACTGTTTTTT
CDR3 protein: CASSWDGEKLFF

J gene: TRBJ2-2
clone size: -
V gene: TRBV7-9
D gene: -
CDR3 DNA: TGTGCCAGCAGCGCCCGTAGCGGTAGTAACACCGGGGAGCTGTTTTTT
CDR3 protein: CASSARSGSNTGELFF

J gene: TRBJ2-5
clone size: -
V gene: TRBV12-3/TRBV12-4
D gene: TRBD1
CDR3 DNA: TGTGCCAGCAGTTTAAACAGGGGGGAGACCCAGTACTTC
CDR3 protein: CASSLNRGETQYF

J gene: TRBJ1-2
clone size: -
V gene: TRBV24-1
D gene: -
CDR3 DNA: TGTGCCACCAGTGACACGACCACAGGCTACACCTTC
CDR3 protein: CATSDTTTGYTF

J gene: TRBJ1-2
clone size: -
V gene: TRBV6-2/TRBV6-3
D gene: -
CDR3 DNA: TGTGCCAGCAGTGCCGTCGCTGGAACAAGGGAAAAGAAGGTGTTTGGCTACACCTTC
CDR3 protein: CASSAVAGTREKKVFGYTF

J gene: TRBJ2-1
clone size: -
V gene: TRBV6-6
D gene: -
CDR3 DNA: TGTGCCAGCAGCGACAGTTCTTACAATGAGCAGTTCTTC
CDR3 protein: CASSDSSYNEQFF

J gene: TRBJ2-1
clone size: -
V gene: TRBV27
D gene: TRBD2
CDR3 DNA: TGTGCCAGCAGTATCGGGGGGAGGAGCGAGCAGTTCTTC
CDR3 protein: CASSIGGRSEQFF

J gene: TRBJ1-1
clone size: -
V gene: TRBV24-1
D gene: TRBD1
CDR3 DNA: TGTGCCGCGGAACAGGGGGATGGCACTGAAGCTTTCTTT
CDR3 protein: CAAEQGDGTEAFF

J gene: TRBJ1-2
clone size: -
V gene: TRBV6-5
D gene: -
CDR3 DNA: TGTGCCAGCAGTACCCGGACGGACGACTATGGCTACACCTTC
CDR3 protein: CASSTRTDDYGYTF

J gene: TRBJ1-2
clone size: -
V gene: TRBV10-3
D gene: TRBD1
CDR3 DNA: TGTGCCACCGACAGGGGTAACTATGGCTACACCTTC
CDR3 protein: CATDRGNYGYTF

J gene: TRBJ1-1
clone size: -
V gene: TRBV10-1
D gene: -
CDR3 DNA: TGCGCCAGCAGTGAGTTGTCGAACACTGAAGCTTTCTTT
CDR3 protein: CASSELSNTEAFF

J gene: TRBJ1-4
clone size: -
V gene: TRBV7-9
D gene: TRBD1
CDR3 DNA: TGTGCCAGCAGCTTAAAGACAGGGTTTGAGGAAAAACTGTTTTTT
CDR3 protein: CASSLKTGFEEKLFF

J gene: TRBJ1-2
clone size: -
V gene: TRBV5-6
D gene: TRBD1
CDR3 DNA: TGTGCCAGCAGCCCACTTGACAGGGGAGGTAACTATGGCTACACCTTC
CDR3 protein: CASSPLDRGGNYGYTF

J gene: TRBJ1-5
clone size: once
V gene: TRBV19
D gene: -
CDR3 DNA: TGTGCCAGTAGTTTCCTAACGGGCAATCAGCCCCAGCATTTT
CDR3 protein: CASSFLTGNQPQHF

J gene: TRBJ1-5
clone size: -
V gene: TRBV19
D gene: TRBD1
CDR3 DNA: TGTGCCAGTAGTCGGGACAGACGCAATCAGCCCCAGCATTTT
CDR3 protein: CASSRDRRNQPQHF

J gene: TRBJ1-5
clone size: -
V gene: TRBV2
D gene: -
CDR3 DNA: TGTGCCAGCAGTGAGGGCCAGCATAGCAATCAGCCCCAGCATTTT
CDR3 protein: CASSEGQHSNQPQHF

J gene: TRBJ2-2
clone size: -
V gene: TRBV3-1/TRBV3-2
D gene: -
CDR3 DNA: TGTGCCAGCAGCTCCCAGGGGCAGCCGACCGGGGAGCTGTTTTTT
CDR3 protein: CASSSQGQPTGELFF

J gene: TRBJ1-5
clone size: -
V gene: TRBV7-2
D gene: -
CDR3 DNA: TGTGCCAGCAGCTTAGATATTGGACAGCCCCAGCATTTT
CDR3 protein: CASSLDIGQPQHF

J gene: TRBJ2-3
clone size: -
V gene: TRBV10-3
D gene: TRBD1
CDR3 DNA: TGTGCCATCAGTGACTCAGGGGGCGGGAAAACTAGCACAGATACGCAGTATTTT
CDR3 protein: CAISDSGGGKTSTDTQYF

J gene: TRBJ2-1
clone size: -
V gene: TRBV5-1
D gene: TRBD2
CDR3 DNA: TGCGCCAGCAGCCCGGGGACTAGCGGGGCCCGCTCCTACAATGAGCAGTTCTTC
CDR3 protein: CASSPGTSGARSYNEQFF

J gene: TRBJ1-1
clone size: once
V gene: TRBV28
D gene: -
CDR3 DNA: TGTGCCAGCAGTTTCCCGGGCCCGTCTTCGAACACTGAAGCTTTCTTT
CDR3 protein: CASSFPGPSSNTEAFF